These 14 T cell receptor beta chains were all obtained from the same sample, sequenced in a study of neurological immune-mediated disorders. TCRdb re-analysed the 5' RACE reads in MiXCR, keeping a single row per CDR3 protein. Of approximately 89,000 distinct CDR3 sequences in the sample, about 4% were seen once. Stated time point: longitudinal time-point 3. Sequenced material: PBMCs. The receptors originated from an older woman with multiple sclerosis.

This clonotype appeared many times. The chain has TRBV3-1 and TRBJ2-2; 10 positions match TRBD2. CDR1 LGHDT and CDR2 YNNKEL come from the germline V gene (reference sequence). Trimming cost V 4 bases and J 6 bases; bases outside gene matches: 11. This CDR3 region has 17 residues. The CDR3 spells CASSRGGTSASPGELFF. The CDR3 DNA follows: TGTGCCAGCAGCCGGGGCGGGACTAGCGCCTCCCCCGGGGAGCTGTTTTTT. The full variable domain, with the rest looked up from reference TRBV3-1 and TRBJ2-2, is DTAVSQTPKYLVTQMGNDKSIKCEQNLGHDTMYWYKQDSKKFLKIMFSYNNKELIINETVPNRFSPKSPDKAHLNLHINSLELGDSAVYFCASSRGGTSASPGELFFGEGSRLTVL.

In this sample, this clonotype turned up many times. The rearrangement joins TRBV5-1 to TRBJ2-5; no clear D gene. Germline loops: CDR1 SGHRS, CDR2 YFSETQ. This CDR3 region has 14 residues. The ends were cut back, 0 bases at V and 5 bases at J, with 11 bases in the middle. CDR3 sequence: CASSLVGARETQYF. In DNA form, the CDR3 reads TGCGCCAGCAGCTTGGTCGGAGCCCGCGAGACCCAGTACTTC.

This clonotype was counted at least ten times. This chain joins TRBV3-1 and TRBJ2-4; D may be TRBD1 or TRBD2 (6 bases each). This CDR3 has 14 amino acids. The germline CDR1 and CDR2 sequences are LGHDT and YNNKEL (reference sequence). Trimming took off 0 bases at V and 7 bases at J, with 10 bases between the two ends. DNA for the CDR3: TGTGCCAGCAGCCAAGATTTGGGGGGCAACATTCAGTACTTC. Protein: CASSQDLGGNIQYF.

The chain couples TRBV7-2 to TRBJ2-1; 10 nucleotides match TRBD2. The length of the CDR3 is 15 residues. Germline V lookup: CDR1 SGHTA, CDR2 FQGNSA. V was pared by 3 bases and J by 5 bases, with 4 bases of the junction left unmatched. CDR3 sequence: CASSFQLAGNNEQFF. CDR3 DNA: TGTGCCAGCAGCTTTCAACTAGCGGGGAACAATGAGCAGTTCTTC.

This clonotype has at least ten counts. CDR3 amino acids: CASSPIMGQRIRGSYNEQFF. CDR3 DNA: TGTGCCAGCAGTCCTATCATGGGACAGAGAATCCGCGGCTCCTACAATGAGCAGTTCTTC. J is TRBJ2-1 and V is TRBV6-2 or TRBV6-3; 7 nucleotides align to TRBD1. The CDR3 sequence is 20 residues long. J was trimmed by 0 bases and V by 5 bases; bases with no gene match: 19. From germline, CDR1 is MNHEY and CDR2 SVGEGT.

This clonotype was seen ten or more times. V gene TRBV5-1 combines with J gene TRBJ1-5, with 7 bases that match TRBD1. V trimming: 5 bases; J trimming: 1 base; junction bases outside the gene matches: 6. The CDR3 is 15 amino acids. Germline-derived CDR1 and CDR2 are SGHRS and YFSETQ. This CDR3 is CASSRQGLSNQPQHF. CDR3 in DNA: TGCGCCAGCAGTCGACAGGGTTTAAGCAATCAGCCCCAGCATTTT.

This clonotype was seen repeatedly, ten times or more. J is TRBJ2-5 and V is TRBV5-5, with 9 positions matching TRBD1. V was clipped by 4 bases and J by 7 bases; unmatched bases: 8. In germline, CDR1 is SGHKS, CDR2 YYEKEE (reference sequence). CDR3 length: 14 residues. CDR3 loop: CASSRTGGDGTQYF. CDR3 DNA: TGTGCCAGCAGCAGAACAGGGGGCGACGGGACCCAGTACTTC.

This clonotype has at least ten counts. The chain carries TRBV7-8 and TRBJ2-3, with unresolved D. With 1 base removed from V and 2 bases from J, the gap between germline ends came to 13 bases. The CDR3 is 16 amino acids. Germline CDR1 reads SGHVS; CDR2 reads FQNEAQ. The CDR3 loop is CASSLDSRLYTDTQYF. For the CDR3, the DNA is TGTGCCAGCAGCTTAGACTCGAGACTGTACACAGATACGCAGTATTTT.

This clonotype was detected ten times or more. The chain carries TRBV20-1 and TRBJ1-1; D is ambiguous. Germline CDR1 DFQATT, CDR2 SNEGSKA (reference sequence). The CDR3 runs to 12 residues. Trimming stripped 3 bases from V and 1 base from J, with 6 bases between. Written as DNA, the CDR3 is TGCAGTGCTAGTTCAGGGAACACTGAAGCTTTCTTT. It translates to CSASSGNTEAFF.

The table lists this clonotype with many counts. V is TRBV6-5 and J is TRBJ1-2, with 7 bases matching TRBD1. The CDR3 has 12 residues. Per germline, CDR1 MNHEY and CDR2 SVGAGI. The ends lost 6 bases at V and 8 bases at J; junction bases unmatched: 6. CDR3 amino acids: CASRTGTSGYTF. Here the CDR3 DNA reads TGTGCCAGCAGGACAGGGACATCGGGCTACACCTTC.

This clonotype was seen at least ten times. V and J are TRBV29-1 and TRBJ2-2, with 7 bases that match TRBD1. The germline CDR1 and CDR2 sequences are SQVTM and ANQGSEA. The CDR3 runs 13 residues. Germline trimming cut 7 bases from V and 0 bases from J; bases unmatched to any gene: 2. The CDR3 is CSAGTANTGELFF. DNA for the CDR3: TGCAGCGCTGGGACAGCGAACACCGGGGAGCTGTTTTTT.

This clonotype was detected ten times or more. The J gene is TRBJ2-1, the V gene TRBV20-1; TRBD1 matches 11 bases. The CDR3 totals 12 residues. V gave up 5 bases and J gave up 10 bases; unmatched junction bases: 4. Germline-derived CDR1 and CDR2 are DFQATT and SNEGSKA (reference sequence). CDR3 loop: CSAGQGANEQFF. In DNA form, the CDR3 reads TGCAGTGCTGGACAGGGGGCCAACGAGCAGTTCTTC.

This clonotype came up many times. The V and J genes are TRBV4-1 and TRBJ2-5, with D unclear. Per the germline V gene, CDR1 is MGHRA and CDR2 is YSYEKL. V shed 0 bases and J shed 3 bases, with 8 bases lying between them. The CDR3 sequence is 14 residues long. CDR3 sequence: CASSQEGREETQYF. The CDR3 nucleotides read TGCGCCAGCAGCCAAGAAGGCAGAGAAGAGACCCAGTACTTC.

In its sample, this clonotype was seen many times. The chain is built from TRBV5-5 and TRBJ1-1; D perhaps matches TRBD1 (5 bases). V lost 4 bases and J 1 base, leaving 17 bases between the germline ends. The germline V gene encodes CDR1 SGHKS and CDR2 YYEKEE (reference sequence). The CDR3 has 16 residues. CDR3 nucleotide sequence: TGTGCCAGCAGCCCGGGAGCCGGGACCGCGAACACTGAAGCTTTCTTT. As protein: CASSPGAGTANTEAFF.